These 24 T cell receptor beta chains were sequenced from one sample in a study of CD8+ T cells in alopecia areata. Sequencing relied on a cDNA template that was reverse transcribed from extracted RNA. The table came from immunoSEQ multiplex PCR; TCRdb's copy has only in-frame clones and leaves some out. The profile shows around 200,000 clones, 63% of them singletons. The sample here was CD4+ T cells sorted from blood, taken at week 0. The source is a human donor with alopecia areata.

This sequence joins TRBV29-1 and TRBJ2-4, with D uncertain. This CDR3 is built from 14 residues. Germline V gene sequence: CDR1 SQVTM, CDR2 ANQGSEA. Trimming took 0 bases from V and 3 from J, leaving 9 bases between them. The CDR3 loop is CSVEDLGDKNIQYF. CDR3 sequence (DNA): TGCAGCGTTGAAGATCTTGGGGACAAAAACATTCAGTACTTC.

V and J are TRBV9 and TRBJ2-3; 8 positions match TRBD2. Germline CDR1 SGDLS, CDR2 YYNGEE. Trimming took 0 bases from V and 2 from J; bases not matched to a gene: 8. CDR3 size: 17 residues. CDR3 sequence (DNA): TGTGCCAGCAGCGTAGTCCCTGGCGGGGGGACCACAGATACGCAGTATTTT. Residues: CASSVVPGGGTTDTQYF. Supplemented by reference TRBV9 and TRBJ2-3, the full variable domain reads DSGVTQTPKHLITATGQRVTLRCSPRSGDLSVYWYQQSLDQGLQFLIQYYNGEERAKGNILERFSAQQFPDLHSELNLSSLELGDSALYFCASSVVPGGGTTDTQYFGPGTRLTVL.

This clone has just one count. The chain is built from TRBV29-1 and TRBJ2-3; a weak D match, TRBD1 (6 bases). With 6 bases removed from V and 2 bases from J, the gap between germline ends came to 15 bases. Germline lookup yields CDR1 SQVTM and CDR2 ANQGSEA. The CDR3 is made up of 14 amino acids. CDR3 nucleotide sequence: TGCAGCGTCCCCGGGACATTCCTCACAGATACGCAGTATTTT. Protein product: CSVPGTFLTDTQYF.

The genes are TRBV4-3 and TRBJ2-2, with D tentatively TRBD1 (6 bases). The CDR3 loop spans 16 amino acids. The V end was cut by 1 base, the J end by 2 bases, with 11 bases between. CDR1 and CDR2 (germline): LGHNA, YSLEER. The CDR3 spells CASSQVGQTNTGELFF. DNA for the CDR3: TGCGCCAGCAGCCAAGTCGGACAGACTAACACCGGGGAGCTGTTTTTT.

This chain connects TRBV7-2 to TRBJ1-5; no reliable D call. V lost 5 bases and J lost 1, with 9 bases in between. The CDR3 consists of 14 residues. Germline CDR1 and CDR2: SGHTA and FQGNSA. The CDR3 DNA is TGTGCCAGCAGCCTAAAAGCGAGCAATCAGCCCCAGCATTTT. This encodes CASSLKASNQPQHF. Full variable domain (missing parts from reference TRBV7-2 and TRBJ1-5): GAGVSQSPSNKVTEKGKDVELRCDPISGHTALYWYRQSLGQGLEFLIYFQGNSAPDKSGLPSDRFSAERTGGSVSTLTIQRTQQEDSAVYLCASSLKASNQPQHFGDGTRLSIL.

J is TRBJ1-1 and V is TRBV5-1; 7 bases fit TRBD1. The germline V gene has CDR1 SGHRS and CDR2 YFSETQ. The CDR3 runs to 13 residues. V gave up 4 bases and J gave up 7 bases; unmatched junction bases: 7. Here the CDR3 DNA reads TGCGCCAGCAGCCAAAGACAGGGAGGTGAAGCTTTCTTT. It encodes CASSQRQGGEAFF. The full variable domain, with the rest looked up from reference TRBV5-1 and TRBJ1-1, is KAGVTQTPRYLIKTRGQQVTLSCSPISGHRSVSWYQQTPGQGLQFLFEYFSETQRNKGNFPGRFSGRQFSNSRSEMNVSTLELGDSALYLCASSQRQGGEAFFGQGTRLTVV.

This clone was seen only once. This sequence joins TRBV30 and TRBJ1-1; D might be TRBD1 (5 bases). V gave up 2 bases and J gave up 1 base, with 8 bases separating them. CDR3 length: 13 residues. CDR1 and CDR2 from the germline V gene are GTSNPN and SVGIG (reference sequence). The CDR3 is CAWSLDTNTEAFF. The CDR3 coding sequence is TGTGCCTGGAGTTTGGACACGAACACTGAAGCTTTCTTT.

The table lists this clone with a few counts. A much larger clonotype is one base distant, so this may be a read error. The chain is built from TRBV6-5 and TRBJ1-1; D remains unclear. The V gene's germline CDR1 is MNHEY and CDR2 SVGAGI. Trimming removed 5 bases from V and 1 base from J, with 8 bases in between. This CDR3 spans 13 amino acids. This CDR3 reads CASSEDGNTEAFF. The CDR3 DNA sequence: TGTGCCAGCAGTGAGGACGGGAACACTGAAGCTTTCTTT.

The chain employs TRBV18 and TRBJ2-1; TRBD2 matches 11 bases. Germline V gene sequence: CDR1 KGHSH, CDR2 LQKENI. With 2 bases clipped from V and 1 base from J, the junction kept 7 bases outside the gene matches. The CDR3 spans 18 residues. The CDR3 here is CASSPSSGGAGSYNEQFF. For the CDR3, the DNA is TGTGCCAGCTCACCAAGTAGCGGGGGGGCCGGTTCCTACAATGAGCAGTTCTTC.

The chain uses TRBV5-1 and TRBJ2-5; D may be TRBD1 (6 bases). V lost 3 bases to trimming and J lost 2 bases, with 17 bases between them. The CDR3 runs to 16 residues. Germline assignment: CDR1 SGHRS and CDR2 YFSETQ. CDR3 nucleotides: TGCGCCAGCAGCTCTGGACAGAGTGGGATTCAAGAGACCCAGTACTTC. Translation: CASSSGQSGIQETQYF.

J is TRBJ2-2 and V is TRBV5-4, with TRBD1 matching over 9 bases. CDR1 is SGHNT, CDR2 YYREEE, per germline (reference sequence). Unmatched junction bases numbered 1, after V lost 3 bases and J lost 4 bases. CDR3 length: 14 amino acids. DNA of the CDR3: TGTGCCAGCAGCTGGGACAGGGCCACCGGGGAGCTGTTTTTT. Its protein is CASSWDRATGELFF.

In its sample, this clone was seen a few times. The chain links TRBV2 to TRBJ1-5; D ambiguous. The CDR3 has 15 amino acids. The V gene's germline CDR1 is SNHLY and CDR2 FYNNEI. The V and J ends lost 4 bases and 2 bases respectively, with 12 bases between them. This CDR3 is CASSGPGSGNQPQHF. DNA of the CDR3: TGTGCCAGCAGTGGGCCGGGGTCGGGCAATCAGCCCCAGCATTTT.

As DNA, the CDR3 is TGCGCCAGCAGCCAAGTCAGGGGTGGGACCTACGAGCAGTACTTC. It codes for CASSQVRGGTYEQYF. The rearrangement joins TRBV4-3 to TRBJ2-7; a possible D gene is TRBD1 (6 bases). Trimming took off 1 base at V and 2 bases at J, with 12 bases between the two ends. This CDR3 comprises 15 residues. Germline CDR1 is LGHNA and CDR2 is YSLEER.

The rearrangement joins TRBV6-1 to TRBJ2-3; 8 bases agree with TRBD2. The CDR3 has 15 residues. Per the germline V gene, CDR1 is MNHNS and CDR2 is SASEGT. V lost 2 bases and J lost 4; bases outside the gene matches: 5. Written as DNA, the CDR3 is TGTGCCAGCAGTGAACATGCGGGGGGCGCAGATACGCAGTATTTT. Amino acids: CASSEHAGGADTQYF.

This clone was observed a single time. The gene calls are TRBV4-3 and TRBJ1-2; D is undetermined. V was clipped by 0 bases and J by 4 bases, with 9 bases between them. CDR1 is LGHNA and CDR2 is YSLEER in the germline V gene. CDR3 length: 14 amino acids. CDR3 loop: CASSQDGGSYGYTF. The CDR3, as DNA: TGCGCCAGCAGCCAAGATGGAGGTAGCTATGGCTACACCTTC.

This chain joins TRBV30 and TRBJ1-1; 7 bases map to TRBD1. Germline CDR1 is GTSNPN and CDR2 is SVGIG (reference sequence). This CDR3 has 12 residues. J lost 8 bases, V lost 6 bases, and 9 bases had no gene match. In DNA form, the CDR3 reads TGTGCCTGCAACAGGGGCCGTAGAGAAGCTTTCTTT. Its protein is CACNRGRREAFF. Full variable domain (missing parts from reference TRBV30 and TRBJ1-1): SQTIHQWPATLVQPVGSPLSLECTVEGTSNPNLYWYRQAAGRGLQLLFYSVGIGQISSEVPQNLSASRPQDRQFILSSKKLLLSDSGFYLCACNRGRREAFFGQGTRLTVV.

This chain joins TRBV29-1 and TRBJ1-2, with 7 nucleotides matching TRBD1. Germline CDR1 reads SQVTM; CDR2 reads ANQGSEA. This CDR3 spans 14 amino acids. Trimming removed 4 bases from V and 5 bases from J; junction bases left unmatched: 10. The CDR3 sequence: CSVVQGGITYGYTF. The CDR3 DNA follows: TGCAGCGTTGTTCAAGGGGGCATAACGTATGGCTACACCTTC.

The J gene is TRBJ2-5, the V gene TRBV29-1, with 8 bases matching TRBD1. The CDR3 totals 15 residues. V shed 4 bases and J 2 bases; nucleotides not matched to a gene: 9. Germline CDR1 SQVTM, CDR2 ANQGSEA. The CDR3 DNA follows: TGCAGCGTTGCAAAAGGGACAGGATTACAAGAGACCCAGTACTTC. Translation gives CSVAKGTGLQETQYF.

The CDR3 DNA is TGTGCCAGCAGCTCCCGCGGACTAGCGGGCGCAAACATTCAGTACTTC. Translation gives CASSSRGLAGANIQYF. This chain links TRBV7-2 with TRBJ2-4; 11 bases line up with TRBD2. The CDR3 is 16 residues long. Per germline, CDR1 SGHTA and CDR2 FQGNSA. V shed 4 bases, J shed 6 bases, and the junction held 8 bases outside the gene matches.

This chain uses TRBV29-1 with TRBJ1-2, with 9 nucleotides matching TRBD1. The CDR3 extends over 12 amino acids. CDR1 is SQVTM, CDR2 ANQGSEA, per germline. With V trimmed by 6 bases and J by 6 bases, 5 bases remained unmatched. The DNA of the CDR3 is TGCAGCGTCGTCACAGGGGGCAATGGCTACACCTTC. Translated: CSVVTGGNGYTF.

Concerning this clone: This same CDR3 is encoded by further DNA sequences in the sample. The chain uses TRBV5-6 and TRBJ2-3; D not certain. Per germline, CDR1 SGHDT and CDR2 YYEEEE. The CDR3 has 13 amino acids. V lost 0 bases to trimming and J lost 2 bases, with 4 bases between them. The CDR3 coding sequence is TGTGCCAGCAGCTTGGGTTCCACAGATACGCAGTATTTT. Its translation is CASSLGSTDTQYF.

Only a few counts were recorded for this clone. CDR3 in amino acids: CSVEVRRGETQYF. The CDR3 DNA follows: TGCAGCGTTGAGGTTAGACGGGGGGAGACCCAGTACTTC. The chain is built from TRBV29-1 and TRBJ2-5, with D possibly being TRBD2 (6 bases). V was cut by 3 bases and J by 5 bases, with 13 bases left in between. The CDR3 consists of 13 residues. The germline gives CDR1 SQVTM, CDR2 ANQGSEA.

The J gene is TRBJ2-1, the V gene TRBV5-6, with D possibly matching TRBD2 (5 bases). This CDR3 has 13 residues. Looked up from germline, CDR1 is SGHDT and CDR2 is YYEEEE. V was shortened by 4 bases and J by 8 bases, with 13 bases between the two germline ends. The CDR3 sequence: CASSQRRSDEQFF. CDR3 nucleotides: TGTGCCAGCAGCCAGAGGAGGAGCGATGAGCAGTTCTTC.

V and J are TRBV29-1 and TRBJ2-1; no definite D call. The V and J ends lost 3 bases and 9 bases respectively, with 0 bases between them. CDR1 SQVTM and CDR2 ANQGSEA come from the germline V gene. CDR3 length: 8 residues. CDR3 nucleotide sequence: TGCAGCGTTGATGAGCAGTTCTTC. This sequence encodes CSVDEQFF.